Listed below are T cell receptor beta chains from one sample, sequenced in a study of blood T cell repertoires in COVID-19. Profiled with immunoSEQ multiplex PCR; TCRdb holds only in-frame clones, not every one. The table has 200,000 to 250,000 clones, 92% seen once. The specimen sequenced was peripheral blood. These receptor sequences come from a young man with acute or convalescent COVID-19. Each CDR3 is given with its conserved first and last residue. The D gene is left open where the match is weak. Rows give clone size only sometimes, using once, few, many, or a class for an expanded clone.

V gene	D gene	clone size	J gene	CDR3 protein	CDR3 DNA
TRBV27	TRBD1	.	TRBJ2-7	CASSTLNRGPYEQYF	TGTGCCAGCAGTACCTTGAACAGGGGCCCCTACGAGCAGTACTTC
TRBV5-6	.	.	TRBJ2-1	CASSDRLSSYNEQFF	TGTGCCAGCAGCGACCGACTAAGCTCCTACAATGAGCAGTTCTTC
TRBV7-9	TRBD1	.	TRBJ1-6	CASNSGDSLINSPLHF	TGTGCCAGCAACTCAGGGGACAGCCTTATTAATTCACCCCTCCACTTT
TRBV18	.	.	TRBJ2-7	CASSPIFQGSSEQYF	TGTGCCAGCTCACCGATCTTTCAGGGCTCGAGCGAGCAGTACTTC
TRBV18	.	.	TRBJ2-7	CASSSRLSTGIDEQYF	TGTGCCAGCTCTTCACGGCTCTCAACAGGGATCGACGAGCAGTACTTC
TRBV29-1	TRBD2	once	TRBJ2-3	CSVEERLAGNTDTQYF	TGCAGCGTTGAGGAAAGGCTAGCGGGAAACACAGATACGCAGTATTTT
TRBV3-1/TRBV3-2	TRBD1	.	TRBJ1-5	CASSPGTGSNQPQHF	TGTGCCAGCAGCCCTGGGACAGGAAGCAATCAGCCCCAGCATTTT
TRBV28	.	.	TRBJ1-2	CASSFGEIYGYTF	TGTGCCAGCAGTTTCGGGGAGATCTATGGCTACACCTTC
TRBV6-5	.	.	TRBJ1-4	CASSYRSGYEKLFF	TGTGCCAGCAGTTACCGGAGTGGGTATGAAAAACTGTTTTTT
TRBV7-2	TRBD2	.	TRBJ2-7	CASSLKPPGGASWYEQYF	TGTGCCAGCAGCTTAAAGCCCCCCGGGGGGGCCTCTTGGTACGAGCAGTACTTC
TRBV3-1/TRBV3-2	.	.	TRBJ2-2	CASSQEGGARTGELFF	TGTGCCAGCAGCCAAGAAGGGGGGGCGCGCACCGGGGAGCTGTTTTTT